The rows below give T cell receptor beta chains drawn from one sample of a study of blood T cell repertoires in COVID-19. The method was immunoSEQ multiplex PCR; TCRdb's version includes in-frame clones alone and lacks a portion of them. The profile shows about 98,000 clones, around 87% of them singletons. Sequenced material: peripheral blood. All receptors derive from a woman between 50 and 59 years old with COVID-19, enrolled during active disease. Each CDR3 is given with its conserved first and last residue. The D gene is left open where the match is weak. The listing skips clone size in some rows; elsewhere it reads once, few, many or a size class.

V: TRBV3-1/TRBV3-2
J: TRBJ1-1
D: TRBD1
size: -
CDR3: CASSRTGGLTEAFF
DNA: TGTGCCAGCAGCCGGACAGGGGGCTTAACTGAAGCTTTCTTT

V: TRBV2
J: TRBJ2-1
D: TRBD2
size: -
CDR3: CASSGTSSNEQFF
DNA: TGTGCCAGTTCCGGGACTAGCTCTAATGAGCAGTTCTTC

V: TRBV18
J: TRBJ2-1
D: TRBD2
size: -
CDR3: CASSRSTSGGRRNEQFF
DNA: TGTGCCAGCTCACGTAGTACTAGCGGGGGCCGGCGCAATGAGCAGTTCTTC

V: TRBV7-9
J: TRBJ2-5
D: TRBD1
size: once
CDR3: CASSIGQGQETQYF
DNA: TGTGCCAGCAGCATAGGACAGGGGCAAGAGACCCAGTACTTC

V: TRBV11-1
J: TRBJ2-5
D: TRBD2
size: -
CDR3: CASSRRSGGQETQYF
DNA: TGTGCCAGCAGCCGTAGAAGCGGGGGGCAAGAGACCCAGTACTTC

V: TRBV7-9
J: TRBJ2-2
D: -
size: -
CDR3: CASSLAAGPHTGELFF
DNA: TGTGCCAGCAGCTTAGCGGCAGGTCCTCACACCGGGGAGCTGTTTTTT

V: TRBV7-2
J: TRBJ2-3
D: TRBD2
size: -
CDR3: CAGSSGVSTDTQYF
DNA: TGTGCCGGCTCTAGCGGGGTGAGCACAGATACGCAGTATTTT

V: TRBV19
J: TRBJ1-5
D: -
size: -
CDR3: CASSIAGVNQPQHF
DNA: TGTGCCAGTAGTATAGCGGGGGTCAATCAGCCCCAGCATTTT

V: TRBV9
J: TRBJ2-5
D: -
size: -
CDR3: CASSAPFQETQYF
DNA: TGTGCCAGCAGCGCCCCCTTCCAAGAGACCCAGTACTTC

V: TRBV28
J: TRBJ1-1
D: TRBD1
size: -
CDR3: CASSLETGSTEAFF
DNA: TGTGCCAGCAGTTTAGAGACAGGGAGCACTGAAGCTTTCTTT

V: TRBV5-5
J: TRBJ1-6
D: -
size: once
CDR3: CASSVLGHDNSPLHF
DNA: TGTGCCAGCAGCGTACTGGGACATGATAATTCACCCCTCCACTTT

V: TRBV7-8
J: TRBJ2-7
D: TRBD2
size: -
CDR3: CASSSSGGIASYEQYF
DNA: TGTGCCAGCAGCAGCAGCGGGGGGATCGCCTCCTACGAGCAGTACTTC

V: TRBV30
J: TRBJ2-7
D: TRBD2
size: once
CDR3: CACYTSGASYEQYF
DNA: TGTGCCTGCTATACTAGCGGGGCCTCCTACGAGCAGTACTTC

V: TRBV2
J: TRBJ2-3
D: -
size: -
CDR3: CASSAGTTSTDTQYF
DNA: TGTGCCAGCAGCGCCGGGACAACAAGCACAGATACGCAGTATTTT

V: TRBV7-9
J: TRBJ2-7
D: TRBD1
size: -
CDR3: CASSTGQVGYYEQYF
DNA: TGTGCCAGCAGCACCGGACAGGTAGGATACTACGAGCAGTACTTC

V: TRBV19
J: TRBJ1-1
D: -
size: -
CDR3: CASKRTRNTEAFF
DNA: TGTGCCAGTAAGAGGACAAGGAACACTGAAGCTTTCTTT

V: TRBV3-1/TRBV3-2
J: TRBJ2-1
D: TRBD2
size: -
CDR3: CASSQDLAGAFNEQFF
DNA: TGTGCCAGCAGCCAAGATTTAGCGGGGGCCTTCAATGAGCAGTTCTTC

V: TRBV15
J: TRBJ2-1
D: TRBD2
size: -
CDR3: CATSRGRGGYNEQFF
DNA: TGTGCCACCAGCAGGGGGCGGGGGGGCTACAATGAGCAGTTCTTC

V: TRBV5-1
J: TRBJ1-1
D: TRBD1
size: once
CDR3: CASSPGQGLNTEAFF
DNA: TGCGCCAGCAGCCCCGGACAGGGCCTGAACACTGAAGCTTTCTTT

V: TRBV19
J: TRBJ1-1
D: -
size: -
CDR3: CASSDRQAEAFF
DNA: TGTGCCAGTAGCGACCGGCAGGCTGAAGCTTTCTTT

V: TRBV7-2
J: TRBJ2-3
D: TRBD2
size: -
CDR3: CASSLFASGDTQYF
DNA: TGTGCCAGCAGCTTGTTCGCTAGCGGAGATACGCAGTATTTT

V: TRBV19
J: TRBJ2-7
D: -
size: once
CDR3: CASSFSGMGSYEQYF
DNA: TGTGCCAGTAGTTTCTCAGGGATGGGCTCCTACGAGCAGTACTTC

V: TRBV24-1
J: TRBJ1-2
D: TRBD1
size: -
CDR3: CATSDSDRGYGYTF
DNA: TGTGCCACCAGTGATTCGGACAGGGGCTATGGCTACACCTTC

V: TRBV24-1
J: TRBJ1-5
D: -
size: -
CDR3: CATSESGVSNNQPQHF
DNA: TGTGCCACCAGTGAATCCGGGGTTAGTAACAATCAGCCCCAGCATTTT

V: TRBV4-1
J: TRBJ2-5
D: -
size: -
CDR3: CASSHIQAGETQYF
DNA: TGCGCCAGCAGCCATATACAGGCGGGGGAGACCCAGTACTTC

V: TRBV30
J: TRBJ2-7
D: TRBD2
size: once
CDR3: CAWSVAGAFYEQYF
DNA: TGTGCCTGGAGTGTAGCGGGGGCGTTCTACGAGCAGTACTTC

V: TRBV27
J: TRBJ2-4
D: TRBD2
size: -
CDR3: CASSYVREGNIQYF
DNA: TGTGCCAGCAGTTATGTCAGGGAGGGAAACATTCAGTACTTC

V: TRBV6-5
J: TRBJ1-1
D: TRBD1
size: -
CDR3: CATIRQGGIEAFF
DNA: TGTGCCACCATACGACAGGGAGGTATTGAAGCTTTCTTT

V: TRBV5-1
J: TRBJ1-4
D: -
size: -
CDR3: CASSQDSSNEKLFF
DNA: TGCGCCAGCAGCCAGGACAGCTCCAATGAAAAACTGTTTTTT

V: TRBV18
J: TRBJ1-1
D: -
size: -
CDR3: CASSPPGDTEAFF
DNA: TGTGCCAGCTCACCCCCGGGGGACACTGAAGCTTTCTTT

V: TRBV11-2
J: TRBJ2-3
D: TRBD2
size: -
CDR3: CASSAGGTTSTDTQYF
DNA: TGTGCCAGCAGCGCAGGTGGGACTACTAGCACAGATACGCAGTATTTT

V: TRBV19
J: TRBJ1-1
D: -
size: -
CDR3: CASSSGQNDRTNTEAFF
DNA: TGTGCCAGTAGCTCGGGCCAAAATGACAGGACGAACACTGAAGCTTTCTTT

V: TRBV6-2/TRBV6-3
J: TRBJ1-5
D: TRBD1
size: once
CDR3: CASSWTGTGEGQPQHF
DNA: TGTGCCAGCAGTTGGACCGGGACAGGGGAGGGTCAGCCCCAGCATTTT

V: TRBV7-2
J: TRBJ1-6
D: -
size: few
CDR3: CASSSERGPSSYNSPLHF
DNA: TGTGCCAGCAGCAGCGAGCGGGGCCCCAGCTCCTATAATTCACCCCTCCACTTT

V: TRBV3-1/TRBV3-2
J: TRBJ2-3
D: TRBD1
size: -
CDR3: CASRREGARDTQYF
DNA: TGTGCCAGCAGAAGAGAGGGGGCCAGAGATACGCAGTATTTT

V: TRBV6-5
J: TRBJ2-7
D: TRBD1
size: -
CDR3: CASSTGERYPYEQYF
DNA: TGTGCCAGCAGTACAGGGGAGAGGTATCCCTACGAGCAGTACTTC

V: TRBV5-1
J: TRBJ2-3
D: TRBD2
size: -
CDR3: CASSFSRTGGSDTQYF
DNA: TGCGCCAGCAGCTTCTCTCGTACGGGGGGGTCAGATACGCAGTATTTT

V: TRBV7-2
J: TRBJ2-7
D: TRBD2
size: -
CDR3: CASSSVAGGIYEQYF
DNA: TGTGCCAGCAGCTCTGTAGCGGGGGGGATCTACGAGCAGTACTTC

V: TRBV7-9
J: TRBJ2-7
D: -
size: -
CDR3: CASSPTSYEQYF
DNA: TGTGCCAGCAGTCCAACTTCCTACGAGCAGTACTTC

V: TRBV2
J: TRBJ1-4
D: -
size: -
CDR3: CASLGGDWEKLFF
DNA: TGTGCCAGCCTTGGCGGGGATTGGGAAAAACTGTTTTTT

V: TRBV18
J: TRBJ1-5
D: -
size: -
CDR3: CASSPGQGKLQPQHF
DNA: TGTGCCAGCTCACCAGGGCAGGGGAAGCTCCAGCCCCAGCATTTT

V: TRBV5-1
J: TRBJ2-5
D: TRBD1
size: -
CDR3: CASSLGDREQETQYF
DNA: TGCGCCAGCAGCTTGGGCGACAGGGAACAAGAGACCCAGTACTTC

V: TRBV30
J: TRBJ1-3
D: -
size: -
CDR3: CAWTFSGNTIYF
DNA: TGTGCCTGGACGTTCTCTGGAAACACCATATATTTT

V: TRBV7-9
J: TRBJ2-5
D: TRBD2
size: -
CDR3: CASSPYGTSGAETQYF
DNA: TGTGCCAGCAGCCCCTACGGGACTAGCGGGGCGGAGACCCAGTACTTC